This T cell receptor (beta chain) came from a study of blood T cell repertoires in COVID-19. On the study more broadly: COVID-19 samples collected from the United States, Italy and Spain covered acute and convalescent phases.

Germline loops: CDR1 MNHEY, CDR2 SMNVEV (reference sequence). The CDR3 length is 13 residues. The V and J ends lost 2 bases and 5 bases respectively, with 9 bases between them. Authors' data handling: Estimated nucleated cell counts came from reference gene primer amplification. Some clones are missing from TCRdb's copy, which holds only in-frame ones; the method was immunoSEQ multiplex PCR. The V and J calls and clone size come from that table; D and trimming were worked out from the DNA. This table holds 200,000 or so clones, 80% to 90% found once. This chain joins TRBV27 and TRBJ1-2, with D tentatively TRBD1 (6 bases). Sequenced: peripheral blood. This TCR was recovered from a woman of 80 years or more with acute or convalescent COVID-19. CDR3 sequence reads: CASSLGQPYGYTF. CDR3 in DNA: TGTGCCAGCAGTTTAGGACAGCCTTATGGCTACACCTTC.